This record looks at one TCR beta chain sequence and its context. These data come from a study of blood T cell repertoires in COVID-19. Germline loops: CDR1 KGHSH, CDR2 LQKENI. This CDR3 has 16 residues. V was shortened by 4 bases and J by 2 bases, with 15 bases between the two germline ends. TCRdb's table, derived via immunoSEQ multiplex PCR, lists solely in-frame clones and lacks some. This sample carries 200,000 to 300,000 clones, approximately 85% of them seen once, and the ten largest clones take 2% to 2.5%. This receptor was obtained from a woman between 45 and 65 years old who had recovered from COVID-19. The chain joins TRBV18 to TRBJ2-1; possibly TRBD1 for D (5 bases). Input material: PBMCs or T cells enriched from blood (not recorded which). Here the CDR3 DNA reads TGTGCCAGCTCACAGCGTAAAGGGGAACCCTACAATGAGCAGTTCTTC. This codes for CASSQRKGEPYNEQFF.